The 29 T cell receptor beta chains presented below share a single source sample, sequenced in a study of T cells expressing NK-cell markers. No DNA is given; TCRdb re-called the 5' RACE reads and lists each CDR3 protein once. Recorded for this sample: about 260,000 distinct CDR3 sequences. The sample was blood T cells: a sorted CD56 or NKG2C T cell subset, CD4+ or CD8+ T cells, or bulk PBMC T cells (not recorded which). The receptors come from a man aged 18 to 30 in good health.

The chain joins TRBV10-3 to TRBJ2-5; TCRdb picks TRBD1, but there is no DNA to check that call. From germline, CDR1 is ENHRY and CDR2 SYGVKD. This CDR3 comprises 13 residues. CDR3 region: CAIRGHRLETQYF.

The CDR3 is CSVVASGSYNEQFF. The rearrangement links TRBV29-1 to TRBJ2-1; TCRdb names TRBD2, which stays unverified in the absence of DNA. The CDR3 loop spans 14 amino acids. The germline V gene has CDR1 SQVTM and CDR2 ANQGSEA.

The chain couples TRBV29-1 to TRBJ1-1. The CDR3 runs 14 residues. Germline V lookup: CDR1 SQVTM, CDR2 ANQGSEA. The CDR3 loop reads CSVDLGLMNTEAFF.

The chain recombines TRBV7-2 with TRBJ2-2; the TCRdb D gene call, TRBD2, has no DNA to confirm it. The germline V gene encodes CDR1 SGHTA and CDR2 FQGNSA. The CDR3 totals 15 residues. The CDR3: CASSLGGRVTGELFF.

The rearrangement links TRBV20-1 to TRBJ2-3; TCRdb indicates TRBD1, and absent DNA this call remains unverified. CDR3 size: 15 residues. In germline, CDR1 is DFQATT, CDR2 SNEGSKA (reference sequence). The CDR3 here is CSAPQGGGGTDTQYF.

J is TRBJ2-3 and V is TRBV20-1. The CDR3 contains 13 residues. Germline CDR1 reads DFQATT; CDR2 reads SNEGSKA (reference sequence). The CDR3 loop reads CSAEYRAGDTQYF.

CDR3 protein: CASSHPRRPYNEQFF. V is TRBV6-2 or TRBV6-3 and J is TRBJ2-1. The CDR3 spans 15 residues. The germline CDR1 and CDR2 sequences are MNHEY and SVGEGT.

The CDR3 sequence is CASSLSVLTGYTF. The rearrangement uses TRBV7-2 and TRBJ1-2. The CDR3 is 13 residues long. Germline loops: CDR1 SGHTA, CDR2 FQGNSA.

The chain joins TRBV7-9 to TRBJ2-1; with no DNA, the TCRdb D assignment of TRBD2 cannot be verified. In germline, CDR1 is SEHNR, CDR2 FQNEAQ (reference sequence). The CDR3 has 17 amino acids. The CDR3 loop is CASSLARIGERYNEQFF. Using reference TRBV7-9 and TRBJ2-1 for the parts outside the CDR3, the full variable domain is DTGVSQNPRHKITKRGQNVTFRCDPISEHNRLYWYRQTLGQGPEFLTYFQNEAQLEKSRLLSDRFSAERPKGSFSTLEIQRTEQGDSAMYLCASSLARIGERYNEQFFGPGTRLTVL.

The rearrangement uses TRBV18 and TRBJ2-1; with no DNA, the TCRdb D assignment of TRBD2 cannot be verified. This CDR3 is 17 amino acids long. The germline CDR1 and CDR2 sequences are KGHSH and LQKENI. The CDR3 loop is CASSPKGREQIMNEQFF.

The J gene is TRBJ2-1, the V gene TRBV12-3 or TRBV12-4; TCRdb names TRBD1, which stays unverified in the absence of DNA. This CDR3 has 14 residues. CDR3 sequence reads: CASSSPRGGNEQFF.

This chain uses TRBV6-1 with TRBJ2-5; TCRdb indicates TRBD2, and absent DNA this call remains unverified. This CDR3 has 17 amino acids. Germline CDR1 and CDR2: MNHNS and SASEGT. The CDR3 sequence: CASSIYRREFDKETQYF.

The chain combines TRBV18 with TRBJ2-5; the D call of TRBD2 rests on TCRdb alone, since no DNA is present to check it. The CDR3 is made up of 14 amino acids. Germline V lookup: CDR1 KGHSH, CDR2 LQKENI. CDR3 in amino acids: CASSRQPSGETQYF.

The chain combines TRBV7-8 with TRBJ1-1; the D gene TCRdb calls, TRBD1, cannot be checked with no DNA. CDR1 and CDR2 (germline): SGHVS, FQNEAQ. The CDR3 length is 12 residues. The chain's CDR3 is CASSLIGVGAFF.

The chain joins TRBV20-1 to TRBJ1-5; with no DNA, the TCRdb D assignment of TRBD1 cannot be verified. Germline CDR1 DFQATT, CDR2 SNEGSKA (reference sequence). The CDR3 is made up of 14 amino acids. The CDR3 protein is CSALAGTGYQPQHF.

The V and J genes are TRBV5-1 and TRBJ2-3; TCRdb gives TRBD2 as the D gene, but with no DNA this cannot be confirmed. Germline values: CDR1 SGHRS, CDR2 YFSETQ. The CDR3 contains 16 residues. The CDR3 here is CASSLVAGLRADTQYF.

V is TRBV5-6 and J is TRBJ1-2; TCRdb reports TRBD1, a call that lacks DNA to check it against. Germline CDR1 is SGHDT and CDR2 is YYEEEE. This CDR3 has 12 residues. The CDR3 sequence is CASSPAGARSTF.

The chain links TRBV12-3 or TRBV12-4 to TRBJ1-1; TCRdb proposes TRBD1, but this gene call is untestable without DNA. The CDR3 runs to 16 residues. The CDR3 sequence is CASSSMGQAFHTEAFF.

This CDR3 reads CASSSRTDTQYF. V is TRBV7-2 and J is TRBJ2-3. This CDR3 has 12 amino acids. Looked up from germline, CDR1 is SGHTA and CDR2 is FQGNSA.

The chain uses TRBV10-3 and TRBJ2-1; TCRdb calls TRBD2, which cannot be checked without DNA. The CDR3 runs 15 residues. Germline CDR1 is ENHRY and CDR2 is SYGVKD. CDR3 sequence: CAISAGTSGRSEQFF.

The CDR3 sequence is CSATGRRNNEQFF. The V call is TRBV20-1, the J call TRBJ2-1; TCRdb lists TRBD1, though no DNA is available to test this call. Germline lookup yields CDR1 DFQATT and CDR2 SNEGSKA (reference sequence). The CDR3 sequence is 13 residues long.

The gene calls are TRBV28 and TRBJ2-7; TCRdb gives TRBD1 as the D gene, but with no DNA this cannot be confirmed. This CDR3 spans 15 amino acids. Germline V gives CDR1 MDHEN, CDR2 SYDVKM. This CDR3 reads CASIAPTGRSYEQYF.

The chain uses TRBV12-3 or TRBV12-4 and TRBJ1-3; the D call of TRBD1 rests on TCRdb alone, since no DNA is present to check it. The CDR3 covers 17 residues. This chain's CDR3 is CASRPDRAKMRGNTIYF.

V and J are TRBV20-1 and TRBJ2-2; TCRdb indicates TRBD2, and absent DNA this call remains unverified. The CDR3 contains 18 residues. In germline, CDR1 is DFQATT, CDR2 SNEGSKA (reference sequence). This chain's CDR3 is CSARRYVAGLLTTGELFF.

The genes are TRBV5-4 and TRBJ2-1; TCRdb's D call of TRBD2 is untestable without DNA. This CDR3 has 20 residues. Looked up from germline, CDR1 is SGHNT and CDR2 is YYREEE (reference sequence). CDR3 sequence reads: CASSLVVWLAGAGISNEQFF.

The rearrangement joins TRBV19 to TRBJ2-2; TCRdb names TRBD2, which stays unverified in the absence of DNA. The germline CDR1 and CDR2 sequences are LNHDA and SQIVND (reference sequence). The CDR3 covers 18 residues. The CDR3 region is CASSTSPILAGAGGELFF.

The CDR3: CASSRDSPNEQFF. The chain employs TRBV6-1 and TRBJ2-1; no DNA is available, so the TRBD1 call from TCRdb remains unchecked. The CDR3 runs 13 residues. The germline gives CDR1 MNHNS, CDR2 SASEGT.

The chain combines TRBV5-1 with TRBJ1-2. The CDR3 contains 15 residues. Per germline, CDR1 SGHRS and CDR2 YFSETQ. This CDR3 is CASSLAFGSSGGYTF.

The chain links TRBV12-3 or TRBV12-4 to TRBJ1-5; absent DNA, TCRdb's TRBD1 call cannot be checked. The CDR3 runs 15 residues. The CDR3 reads CASSPGQVKEQPQHF.